This T cell receptor beta chain was retrieved from a study of T-cell memory formation after mild COVID-19. Across the whole study: Most TCR clusters belonged to a single donor.

V lost 3 bases and J lost 2; bases outside the gene matches: 8. CDR1 ENHRY and CDR2 SYGVKD come from the germline V gene. This CDR3 spans 16 amino acids. As regards this clonotype: The antigen remains undetermined.

Study-level results: Clones contracting over day 15 to 85 were CD4/CD8 balanced, with later expanders leaning CD4+. That cross-reactive memory joined was suggested by some responding clones appearing in pre-infection memory.

TCRdb redid the calling of the 5' RACE reads with MiXCR, one entry per CDR3 protein. The sample carries 110,000 to 150,000 distinct CDR3 sequences, approximately 26% recorded once. The chain is built from TRBV10-3 and TRBJ2-7, with 9 bases aligning to TRBD1. This receptor was taken from an adult woman who had mild COVID-19 (a few samples of this study predate the infection). Cell type and time point are not known. Material: PBMCs or a T cell subset sorted from them (not recorded which). The DNA of the CDR3 is TGTGCCATCAGTGATCTCCCGGGACAGGGACCCTACGAGCAGTACTTC. This gives the protein CAISDLPGQGPYEQYF.